These T cell receptor beta chains were read from a single sample in a study of T cell repertoires in cytomegalovirus infection. TCRdb re-analysed the reads in MiXCR, keeping a single row per CDR3 protein. Among about 740,000 distinct CDR3 sequences listed, 35% were seen once. Sequencing was carried out using PBMCs. These receptors originate from a human donor in good health (CMV status not recorded). Some clones in this sample may be carry-over from other donors' samples. Each CDR3 is given with its conserved first and last residue. D genes are given only for firm matches. Size is omitted from some rows. Given values are once, few, many or a class for expanded clones.

v_gene	d_gene	abundance	j_gene	CDR3aa	CDR3nt
TRBV9	TRBD2	-	TRBJ2-2	CASRMSSGGTNTGELFF	TGTGCCAGCAGGATGTCTAGCGGGGGGACGAACACCGGGGAGCTGTTTTTT
TRBV10-3	TRBD2	-	TRBJ2-4	CAISVTSGTAAQYF	TGTGCCATCAGTGTGACTAGCGGGACCGCAGCCCAGTACTTC
TRBV11-2	-	-	TRBJ2-1	CASSLGRLNNEQFF	TGTGCCAGCAGCTTAGGCAGACTTAACAATGAGCAGTTCTTC
TRBV20-1	TRBD1	few	TRBJ1-6	CSASEKGGAYNSPLHF	TGCAGTGCTAGTGAGAAAGGGGGCGCGTATAATTCACCCCTCCACTTT
TRBV7-2	-	-	TRBJ1-2	CASSERMGGYTF	TGTGCCAGCAGCGAGCGAATGGGGGGCTACACCTTC
TRBV5-6	TRBD1	few	TRBJ1-4	CASSAPGQGSEKLFF	TGTGCCAGCAGCGCACCGGGACAGGGATCTGAAAAACTGTTTTTT
TRBV11-2	-	-	TRBJ2-2	CASSPVYTGELFF	TGTGCCAGCAGCCCGGTCTACACCGGGGAGCTGTTTTTT
TRBV2	-	few	TRBJ1-5	CASSENSQGAPQHF	TGTGCCAGCAGTGAGAATTCCCAAGGGGCGCCCCAGCATTTT
TRBV10-3	-	-	TRBJ1-5	CAISESWGPNQPQHF	TGTGCCATCAGTGAGTCTTGGGGCCCCAATCAGCCCCAGCATTTT
TRBV12-3/TRBV12-4	TRBD1	-	TRBJ1-4	CASSPRTGVNEKLFF	TGTGCCAGCAGTCCTCGGACAGGGGTTAATGAAAAACTGTTTTTT
TRBV11-2	-	-	TRBJ2-2	CASSPPHVRELFF	TGTGCCAGCAGCCCACCCCACGTGAGGGAGCTGTTTTTT
TRBV20-1	-	-	TRBJ2-3	CSARRSPSTDTQYF	TGCAGTGCTAGGAGATCTCCCAGCACAGATACGCAGTATTTT
TRBV7-9	TRBD1	few	TRBJ1-2	CASRPGQNYGYTF	TGTGCCAGCAGACCGGGACAGAACTATGGCTACACCTTC
TRBV7-8	TRBD2	-	TRBJ2-1	CASSPLAGNTLNEQFF	TGTGCCAGCAGCCCCCTAGCGGGCAATACCTTAAATGAGCAGTTCTTC
TRBV7-6	TRBD2	many	TRBJ2-1	CASSLFDSGTNEQFF	TGTGCCAGCAGCTTATTCGATAGCGGGACGAATGAGCAGTTCTTC
TRBV19	-	-	TRBJ2-2	CASSTRDMDTGELFF	TGTGCCAGTAGTACCCGGGACATGGACACCGGGGAGCTGTTTTTT
TRBV5-1	TRBD1	-	TRBJ1-1	CASSPTPDRVEAFF	TGCGCCAGCAGCCCTACCCCTGACAGGGTTGAAGCTTTCTTT
TRBV27	-	-	TRBJ1-5	CASSISGTYSNYQPQHF	TGTGCCAGCAGCATTTCCGGGACATACTCTAACTATCAGCCCCAGCATTTT
TRBV7-9	-	-	TRBJ1-6	CASSPPVGPLHF	TGTGCCAGCAGCCCACCCGTGGGCCCCCTCCACTTT
TRBV7-6	-	-	TRBJ2-7	CASSRGAGSSYEQYF	TGTGCCAGCAGCCGGGGGGCAGGGAGCTCCTACGAGCAGTACTTC
TRBV29-1	-	-	TRBJ1-3	CSVGGSTGNTIYF	TGCAGCGTTGGCGGGAGTACGGGAAACACCATATATTTT
TRBV12-3/TRBV12-4	-	-	TRBJ1-2	CASSFGSTSYGYTF	TGTGCCAGCAGTTTTGGCAGTACGTCTTATGGCTACACCTTC
TRBV27	TRBD1	-	TRBJ1-2	CASRRTGRGGGYTF	TGTGCCAGCAGGAGGACAGGGAGAGGAGGTGGCTACACCTTC
TRBV6-2/TRBV6-3	-	-	TRBJ2-1	CASSYGAGLANEQFF	TGTGCCAGCAGTTACGGGGCGGGATTGGCCAATGAGCAGTTCTTC